This T cell receptor (beta chain) originates from a study of identical twins. The V and J ends lost 6 bases and 11 bases respectively, with 22 bases between them. Per germline, CDR1 MNHNS and CDR2 SASEGT. This CDR3 contains 14 residues. To note about this clonotype: The antigen is unknown.

TCRdb fed the 5' RACE reads into MiXCR, producing one record per CDR3 protein. The data show 200,000 to 250,000 distinct CDR3 sequences, 11% to 15% seen once. Study-level results: Researchers reported excess low generation probability among twin-shared out-of-frame alpha sequences.

The sequence came from a woman aged 18-29 years in good health. This chain links TRBV6-1 with TRBJ2-5; no clear D gene. Sequencing was done on a sample of memory (CD45RO+) T cells sorted from blood. The DNA for the CDR3 is TGTGCCAGCAGGGGCCCCTTCGGGTTCGCCACACAGTACTTC. Amino acid sequence: CASRGPFGFATQYF.